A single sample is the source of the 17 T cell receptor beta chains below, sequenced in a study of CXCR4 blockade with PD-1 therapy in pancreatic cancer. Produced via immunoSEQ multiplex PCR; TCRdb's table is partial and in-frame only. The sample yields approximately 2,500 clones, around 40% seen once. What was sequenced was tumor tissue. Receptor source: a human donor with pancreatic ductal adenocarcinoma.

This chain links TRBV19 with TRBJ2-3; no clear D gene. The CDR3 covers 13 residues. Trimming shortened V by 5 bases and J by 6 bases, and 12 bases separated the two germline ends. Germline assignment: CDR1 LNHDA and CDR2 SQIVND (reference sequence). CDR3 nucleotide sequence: TGTGCCAGTAGTTTTACAGTGAGCGATACGCAGTATTTT. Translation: CASSFTVSDTQYF.

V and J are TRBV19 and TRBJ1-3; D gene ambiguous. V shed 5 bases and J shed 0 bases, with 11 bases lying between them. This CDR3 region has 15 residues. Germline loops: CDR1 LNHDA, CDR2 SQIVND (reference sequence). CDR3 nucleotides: TGTGCCAGTAGTCTCAAGGCCCTCTCTGGAAACACCATATATTTT. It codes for CASSLKALSGNTIYF.

The CDR3 nucleotides read TGCGCCAGCAGTGCGGGGGCCGGGGAGCTGTTTTTT. Translation: CASSAGAGELFF. The gene calls are TRBV10-2 and TRBJ2-2; weak D call: TRBD2 (6 bases). The CDR3 covers 12 residues. Trimming took 4 bases from V and 6 from J, leaving 6 bases between them. Germline V CDR1 and CDR2: WSHSY, SAAADI.

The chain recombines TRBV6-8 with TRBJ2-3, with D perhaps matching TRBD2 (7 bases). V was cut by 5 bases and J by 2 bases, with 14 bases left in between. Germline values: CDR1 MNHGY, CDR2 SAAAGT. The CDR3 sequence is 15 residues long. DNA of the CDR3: TGTGCCAGCAGTGATGCGGGGGCCACCACAGATACGCAGTATTTT. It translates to CASSDAGATTDTQYF.

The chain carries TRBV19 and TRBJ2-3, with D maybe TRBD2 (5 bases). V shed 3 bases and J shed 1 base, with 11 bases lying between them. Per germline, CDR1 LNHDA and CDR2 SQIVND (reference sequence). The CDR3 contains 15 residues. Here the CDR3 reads CASSIRAGRTDTQYF. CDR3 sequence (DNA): TGTGCCAGTAGTATCCGTGCGGGCCGCACAGATACGCAGTATTTT.

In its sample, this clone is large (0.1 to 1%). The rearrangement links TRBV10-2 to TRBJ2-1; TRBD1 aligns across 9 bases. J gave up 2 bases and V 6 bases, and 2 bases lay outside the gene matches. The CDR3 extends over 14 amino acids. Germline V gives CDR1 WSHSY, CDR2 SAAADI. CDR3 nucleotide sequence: TGCGCCAGCAGGGGGACAGGGACCTACAATGAGCAGTTCTTC. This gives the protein CASRGTGTYNEQFF.

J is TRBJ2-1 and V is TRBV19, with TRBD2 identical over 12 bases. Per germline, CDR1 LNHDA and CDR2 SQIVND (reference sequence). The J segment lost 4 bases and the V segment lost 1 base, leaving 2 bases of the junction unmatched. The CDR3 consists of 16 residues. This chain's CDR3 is CASSIGTSGEYNEQFF. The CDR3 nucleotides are TGTGCCAGTAGTATAGGGACTAGCGGGGAATACAATGAGCAGTTCTTC.

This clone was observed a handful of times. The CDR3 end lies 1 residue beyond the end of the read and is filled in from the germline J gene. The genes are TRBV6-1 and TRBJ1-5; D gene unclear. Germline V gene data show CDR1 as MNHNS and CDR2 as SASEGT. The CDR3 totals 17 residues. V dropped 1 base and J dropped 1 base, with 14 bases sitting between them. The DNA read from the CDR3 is TGTGCCAGCAGTGAAGATATCGGGAATATGAGCAATCAGCCCCAGCAT. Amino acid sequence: CASSEDIGNMSNQPQH. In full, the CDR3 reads CASSEDIGNMSNQPQHF.

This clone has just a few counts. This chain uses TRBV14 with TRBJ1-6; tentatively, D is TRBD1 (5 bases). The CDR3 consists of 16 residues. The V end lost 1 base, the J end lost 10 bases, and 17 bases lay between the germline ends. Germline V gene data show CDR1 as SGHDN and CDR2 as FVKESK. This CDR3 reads CASSQVSGTVGSPLHF. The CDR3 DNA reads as TGTGCCAGCAGCCAAGTTAGCGGGACGGTGGGATCACCCCTCCACTTT.

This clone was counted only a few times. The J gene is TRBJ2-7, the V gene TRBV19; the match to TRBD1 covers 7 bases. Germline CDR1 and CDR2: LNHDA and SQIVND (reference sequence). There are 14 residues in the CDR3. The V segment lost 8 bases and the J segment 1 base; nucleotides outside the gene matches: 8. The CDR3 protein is CASRDSQYSYEQYF. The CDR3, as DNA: TGTGCCAGTCGGGACAGCCAGTATTCCTACGAGCAGTACTTC.

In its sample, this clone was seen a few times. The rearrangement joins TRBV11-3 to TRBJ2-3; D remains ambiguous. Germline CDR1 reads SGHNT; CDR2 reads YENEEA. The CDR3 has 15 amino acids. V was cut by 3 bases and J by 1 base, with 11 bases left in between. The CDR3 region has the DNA TGTGCCAGCAGCTTCGGACCTTGGGGCACAGATACGCAGTATTTT. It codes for CASSFGPWGTDTQYF.

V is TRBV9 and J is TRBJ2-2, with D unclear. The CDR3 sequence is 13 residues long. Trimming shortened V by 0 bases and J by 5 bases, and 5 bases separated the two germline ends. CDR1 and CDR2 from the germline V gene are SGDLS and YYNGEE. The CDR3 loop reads CASSVAATGELFF. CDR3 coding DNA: TGTGCCAGCAGCGTAGCCGCTACCGGGGAGCTGTTTTTT.

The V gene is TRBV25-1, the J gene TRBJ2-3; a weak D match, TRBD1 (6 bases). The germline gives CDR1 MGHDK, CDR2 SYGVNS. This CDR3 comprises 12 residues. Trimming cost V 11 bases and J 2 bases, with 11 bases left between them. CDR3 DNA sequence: TGTGCCCTACAGGGCCCCACAGATACGCAGTATTTT. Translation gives CALQGPTDTQYF.

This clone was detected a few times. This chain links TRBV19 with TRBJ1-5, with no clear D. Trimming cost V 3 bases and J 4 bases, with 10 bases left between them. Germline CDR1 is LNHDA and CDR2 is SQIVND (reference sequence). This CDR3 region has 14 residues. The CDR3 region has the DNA TGTGCCAGTAGTATTAAGAGGGTTAATCAGCCCCAGCATTTT. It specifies CASSIKRVNQPQHF.

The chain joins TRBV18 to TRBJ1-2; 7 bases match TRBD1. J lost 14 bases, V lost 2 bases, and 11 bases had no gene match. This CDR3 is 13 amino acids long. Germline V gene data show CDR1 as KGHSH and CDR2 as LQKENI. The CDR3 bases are TGTGCCAGCTCACCAGGCCAGACAGGGTGGCTTACCTTC. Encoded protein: CASSPGQTGWLTF.

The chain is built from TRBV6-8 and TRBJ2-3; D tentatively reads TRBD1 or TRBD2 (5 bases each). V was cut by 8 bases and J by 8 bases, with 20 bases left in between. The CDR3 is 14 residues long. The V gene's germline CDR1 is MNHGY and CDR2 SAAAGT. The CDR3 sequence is CASAHGAEGVTQYF. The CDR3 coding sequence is TGTGCCAGCGCTCACGGGGCTGAGGGTGTTACGCAGTATTTT.

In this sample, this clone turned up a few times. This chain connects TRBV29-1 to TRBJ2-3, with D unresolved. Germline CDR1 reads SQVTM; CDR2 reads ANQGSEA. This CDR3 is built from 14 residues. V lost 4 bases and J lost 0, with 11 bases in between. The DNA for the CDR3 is TGCAGCGTTGGTCCTCCAGCTAGCACAGATACGCAGTATTTT. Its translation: CSVGPPASTDTQYF.